One and the same sample provided the 24 T cell receptor beta chains below, sequenced in a study of lymphopenia after photon versus proton radiotherapy. Here immunoSEQ multiplex PCR was the method, and the copy in TCRdb shows in-frame clones only, minus some. The sample has approximately 45,000 clones; 65% to 90% are singletons. Sequencing used peripheral blood, obtained from a patient treated with photon-based radiotherapy. The receptors derive from a man aged 40-50 years with gastric cancer.

This clone was seen a single time. The J gene is TRBJ2-1, the V gene TRBV6-5; possibly TRBD1 or TRBD2 for D (5 bases each). The CDR3 extends over 15 amino acids. With 2 bases removed from V and 0 bases from J, the gap between germline ends came to 8 bases. The germline V gene has CDR1 MNHEY and CDR2 SVGAGI. The CDR3 is CASSYEGSSYNEQFF. The DNA of the CDR3 is TGTGCCAGCAGTTACGAGGGGAGCTCCTACAATGAGCAGTTCTTC.

The chain carries TRBV5-4 and TRBJ2-5; 7 nucleotides line up with TRBD1. CDR1 and CDR2 from the germline V gene are SGHNT and YYREEE (reference sequence). The junction had 3 bases not matched to a gene; V was cut back by 0 bases and J by 1 base. This CDR3 has 15 residues. The CDR3 DNA sequence: TGTGCCAGCAGCTTGGTGGGGGACAGCCAAGAGACCCAGTACTTC. Encoded protein: CASSLVGDSQETQYF.

The J gene is TRBJ1-1, the V gene TRBV4-2, with D possibly TRBD1 on 6 matching bases. Trimming shortened V by 1 base and J by 8 bases, and 11 bases separated the two germline ends. The CDR3 sequence is 13 residues long. Germline-derived CDR1 and CDR2 are LGHNA and YNFKEQ. In DNA, the CDR3 is TGTGCCAGCAGCCAAGTTGGGGGCCCCGAAGCTTTCTTT. Its translation: CASSQVGGPEAFF.

V is TRBV7-9 and J is TRBJ1-5; D is undetermined. This CDR3 has 14 amino acids. V gave up 2 bases and J gave up 3 bases, with 8 bases separating them. Germline V gene data show CDR1 as SEHNR and CDR2 as FQNEAQ (reference sequence). The CDR3 DNA is TGTGCCAGCAGCTTATCAGGCAACAATCAGCCCCAGCATTTT. It codes for CASSLSGNNQPQHF.

A few counts support this clone. The chain carries TRBV2 and TRBJ1-5; 7 bases align to TRBD1. Germline-derived CDR1 and CDR2 are SNHLY and FYNNEI. The CDR3 is 13 residues long. The ends lost 11 bases at V and 4 bases at J; junction bases unmatched: 8. CDR3 region: CAGRQGSNQPQHF. The CDR3 coding sequence is TGTGCCGGGAGACAGGGCTCAAATCAGCCCCAGCATTTT.

This clone showed up just a few times. This sequence joins TRBV11-2 and TRBJ2-3; a weak D match, TRBD1 (5 bases). The CDR3 length is 14 residues. Per germline, CDR1 SGHAT and CDR2 FQNNGV. Trimming removed 1 base at V and 0 bases at J, with 5 bases between. The CDR3 reads CASSLGQSTDTQYF. As DNA, the CDR3 is TGTGCCAGCAGCTTAGGACAGAGCACAGATACGCAGTATTTT. The complete variable domain, with remaining parts taken from reference TRBV11-2 and TRBJ2-3, reads EAGVAQSPRYKIIEKRQSVAFWCNPISGHATLYWYQQILGQGPKLLIQFQNNGVVDDSQLPKDRFSAERLKGVDSTLKIQPAKLEDSAVYLCASSLGQSTDTQYFGPGTRLTVL.

The genes are TRBV4-3 and TRBJ2-7; the D gene could be TRBD1 or TRBD2 (5 bases each). The CDR3 is 14 residues long. Trimming took off 3 bases at V and 2 bases at J, with 11 bases between the two ends. Germline assignment: CDR1 LGHNA and CDR2 YSLEER. The CDR3 sequence is CASSQRRGTYEQYF. DNA for the CDR3: TGCGCCAGCAGCCAGCGCCGGGGCACCTACGAGCAGTACTTC.

The chain couples TRBV14 to TRBJ1-1; D is possibly TRBD1 (6 bases). V was trimmed by 4 bases and J by 2 bases, leaving 11 bases between them. The germline V gene encodes CDR1 SGHDN and CDR2 FVKESK. The length of the CDR3 is 14 residues. Here the CDR3 reads CASSPGAGNTEAFF. The CDR3, as DNA: TGTGCCAGCAGCCCAGGGGCGGGTAACACTGAAGCTTTCTTT.

CDR3: CAISDVGAYGYTF. The CDR3 bases are TGTGCCATCAGTGACGTCGGGGCCTATGGCTACACCTTC. The chain uses TRBV10-3 and TRBJ1-2; a weak D match, TRBD1 (5 bases). The CDR3 loop spans 13 amino acids. Looked up from germline, CDR1 is ENHRY and CDR2 is SYGVKD. Trimming stripped 3 bases from V and 4 bases from J, with 9 bases between.

The chain links TRBV11-2 to TRBJ2-3; 12 nucleotides line up with TRBD2. Germline loops: CDR1 SGHAT, CDR2 FQNNGV. V shed 5 bases and J 4 bases; nucleotides not matched to a gene: 10. The CDR3 length is 17 residues. The CDR3: CASSVTGTSGLPDTQYF. Here the CDR3 DNA reads TGTGCCAGCAGCGTCACCGGGACTAGCGGGTTGCCAGATACGCAGTATTTT.

This chain connects TRBV7-2 to TRBJ2-3, with D possibly matching TRBD1 (6 bases). Germline CDR1 is SGHTA and CDR2 is FQGNSA. The CDR3 is 14 residues long. V was trimmed by 8 bases and J by 5 bases, leaving 17 bases between them. CDR3 region: CASSPGARGDTQYF. CDR3 DNA: TGTGCCAGCTCCCCCGGGGCCAGGGGAGATACGCAGTATTTT.

This clone was observed a single time. The chain couples TRBV7-9 to TRBJ1-1, with D unclear. The ends were cut back, 7 bases at V and 0 bases at J, with 15 bases in the middle. Germline CDR1 is SEHNR and CDR2 is FQNEAQ (reference sequence). This CDR3 has 15 amino acids. This CDR3 reads CASTKGSEMNTEAFF. CDR3 in DNA: TGTGCCAGCACCAAAGGGTCAGAGATGAACACTGAAGCTTTCTTT.

This chain links TRBV7-3 with TRBJ2-2; TRBD1 aligns across 11 bases. Germline V gene data show CDR1 as SGHTA and CDR2 as FQGTGA. CDR3 size: 18 residues. Trimming removed 2 bases from V and 7 bases from J; junction bases left unmatched: 12. CDR3 in DNA: TGTGCCAGCAGCTTACCTCTCGGTAGGACAGGGGGCCACGGGGAGCTGTTTTTT. Translation gives CASSLPLGRTGGHGELFF.

The rearrangement uses TRBV5-1 and TRBJ1-1; perhaps TRBD1 as D (5 bases). This CDR3 has 15 residues. Trimming cost V 5 bases and J 6 bases, with 20 bases left between them. CDR1 is SGHRS, CDR2 YFSETQ, per germline. This CDR3 reads CASRLFGDVTAEAFF. CDR3 coding DNA: TGCGCCAGCAGACTATTCGGGGACGTAACGGCTGAAGCTTTCTTT.

V is TRBV19 and J is TRBJ1-5, with D hard to call. The V and J ends lost 4 bases and 5 bases respectively, with 6 bases between them. The V gene's germline CDR1 is LNHDA and CDR2 SQIVND (reference sequence). The CDR3 spans 12 residues. In DNA form, the CDR3 reads TGTGCCAGTAGTAGCGGTCATCAGCCCCAGCATTTT. It codes for CASSSGHQPQHF.

DNA of the CDR3: TGTGCCAGCAGCTTAGTTGGGACTAGCGGGGGGGAAGAGACCCAGTACTTC. It encodes CASSLVGTSGGEETQYF. The chain employs TRBV7-2 and TRBJ2-5, with 16 bases aligning to TRBD2. CDR3 length: 17 amino acids. CDR1 is SGHTA, CDR2 FQGNSA, per germline. The V gene end was trimmed by 1 base and the J gene end by 3 bases; junction bases not matched to a gene: 2.

J is TRBJ1-6 and V is TRBV15; 7 bases are a match to TRBD1. The germline V gene has CDR1 LNHNV and CDR2 YYDKDF (reference sequence). The length of the CDR3 is 16 residues. Germline trimming cut 1 base from V and 2 bases from J; bases unmatched to any gene: 2. The CDR3 sequence is CATSRGTGAYNSPLHF. CDR3 DNA sequence: TGTGCCACCAGCAGAGGGACAGGCGCCTATAATTCACCCCTCCACTTT.

This chain uses TRBV5-4 with TRBJ2-2; the D gene could be TRBD1 or TRBD2 (5 bases each). CDR1 and CDR2 (germline): SGHNT, YYREEE (reference sequence). V was pared by 4 bases and J by 6 bases, with 16 bases between. This CDR3 comprises 15 residues. In DNA, the CDR3 is TGTGCCAGCAGCCTGGGACCCAATGGTCCCGGGGAGCTGTTTTTT. Translation: CASSLGPNGPGELFF.

The chain recombines TRBV11-3 with TRBJ1-3; 9 bases are a match to TRBD1. The germline gives CDR1 SGHNT, CDR2 YENEEA. The CDR3 is made up of 15 amino acids. V gave up 5 bases and J gave up 6 bases; unmatched junction bases: 8. Here the CDR3 DNA reads TGTGCCAGCAGCCCGACCACAGGGGGCCCAAACACCATATATTTT. It codes for CASSPTTGGPNTIYF.

The genes are TRBV5-6 and TRBJ1-2; a weak D match, TRBD1 (5 bases). Germline V lookup: CDR1 SGHDT, CDR2 YYEEEE. The CDR3 loop spans 14 amino acids. The V gene lost 0 bases and the J gene lost 8 bases, with 14 bases spanning the gap. CDR3 sequence reads: CASSLATEYRGYTF. The DNA of the CDR3 is TGTGCCAGCAGCTTGGCGACAGAATATAGGGGCTACACCTTC.

This rearrangement joins TRBV11-2 to TRBJ2-5; D perhaps matches TRBD1 (6 bases). Trimming removed 5 bases at V and 4 bases at J, with 17 bases between. Germline-derived CDR1 and CDR2 are SGHAT and FQNNGV. The CDR3 contains 15 residues. The CDR3 protein is CASSPRQGYGETQYF. The CDR3 bases are TGTGCCAGCAGCCCACGGCAGGGGTATGGAGAGACCCAGTACTTC. Combining the CDR3 with reference TRBV11-2 and TRBJ2-5 gives the whole variable domain EAGVAQSPRYKIIEKRQSVAFWCNPISGHATLYWYQQILGQGPKLLIQFQNNGVVDDSQLPKDRFSAERLKGVDSTLKIQPAKLEDSAVYLCASSPRQGYGETQYFGPGTRLLVL.

The V and J genes are TRBV30 and TRBJ2-7; 8 bases match TRBD1. The CDR3 totals 13 residues. V lost 4 bases and J lost 0; bases outside the gene matches: 2. Germline V gene sequence: CDR1 GTSNPN, CDR2 SVGIG (reference sequence). The CDR3 DNA reads as TGTGCCTGGACGACAGGGGACTCCTACGAGCAGTACTTC. It encodes CAWTTGDSYEQYF. Full variable domain (rest looked up from reference TRBV30 and TRBJ2-7): SQTIHQWPATLVQPVGSPLSLECTVEGTSNPNLYWYRQAAGRGLQLLFYSVGIGQISSEVPQNLSASRPQDRQFILSSKKLLLSDSGFYLCAWTTGDSYEQYFGPGTRLTVT.

The chain employs TRBV11-2 and TRBJ1-4; D gene unclear. V was shortened by 1 base and J by 3 bases, with 12 bases between the two germline ends. The germline V gene encodes CDR1 SGHAT and CDR2 FQNNGV. The CDR3 is 16 amino acids. Here the CDR3 DNA reads TGTGCCAGCAGCTTAGCACAACCGGGAGCTAATGAAAAACTGTTTTTT. Protein product: CASSLAQPGANEKLFF.

The V call is TRBV19, the J call TRBJ2-2, with 7 nucleotides matching TRBD1. J lost 4 bases, V lost 6 bases, and 5 bases had no gene match. This CDR3 has 14 residues. Germline V gene lookup returns CDR1 LNHDA and CDR2 SQIVND (reference sequence). The CDR3 region is CASREQGTTGELFF. Here the CDR3 DNA reads TGTGCCAGTAGGGAACAGGGGACCACCGGGGAGCTGTTTTTT.